This entry features one T cell receptor beta chain sequence. This sample stems from a study of blood T cell repertoires in COVID-19. Study-wide background: Spain, Italy and the United States supplied samples that represented acute and convalescent COVID-19. T cells, B-cell-depleted T cells, or PBMCs provided the cDNA or gDNA that served as material.

J was trimmed by 1 base and V by 0 bases; bases with no gene match: 8. This CDR3 has 18 amino acids. Germline CDR1 reads SGHRS; CDR2 reads YFSETQ. In the study's own analysis: Reference gene primers were amplified, and this amplification served to estimate nucleated cell counts. Using immunoSEQ multiplex PCR, the repertoire was profiled, and TCRdb retains in-frame clones only, with some absent. V and J calls and clone size come straight from that table; D and trimming were deduced from the DNA. The profile covers over 250,000 clones, with 75% to 90% appearing a single time and 2% to 2.5% taken by the ten largest.

Sequencing used peripheral blood. The receptor was isolated from a man over 45 with acute or convalescent COVID-19. The gene calls are TRBV5-1 and TRBJ2-5; 11 nucleotides match TRBD2. In DNA form, the CDR3 reads TGCGCCAGCAGCTTGGAGGCTAGCGGGGGGATACTCCAAGAGACCCAGTACTTC. Protein: CASSLEASGGILQETQYF. The complete variable domain, with remaining parts taken from reference TRBV5-1 and TRBJ2-5, reads KAGVTQTPRYLIKTRGQQVTLSCSPISGHRSVSWYQQTPGQGLQFLFEYFSETQRNKGNFPGRFSGRQFSNSRSEMNVSTLELGDSALYLCASSLEASGGILQETQYFGPGTRLLVL.